These 30 T cell receptor beta chains were all obtained from the same sample, sequenced in a study of blood T cell repertoires in COVID-19. Assay used: immunoSEQ multiplex PCR; TCRdb lists only in-frame clones, some missing. The sample yields a few hundred thousand clones, around 87% seen once. The source material was PBMCs or T cells enriched from blood (not recorded which). The receptors come from a woman aged 40 to 50 who had recovered from COVID-19.

V gene TRBV5-1 combines with J gene TRBJ2-7, with 7 bases that match TRBD2. The CDR3 is 14 amino acids. J lost 5 bases, V lost 4 bases, and 9 bases had no gene match. Germline V gene lookup returns CDR1 SGHRS and CDR2 YFSETQ. The CDR3 region is CASSAVGGGDEQYF. Here the CDR3 DNA reads TGCGCCAGCAGCGCCGTCGGGGGAGGGGACGAGCAGTACTTC.

V is TRBV18 and J is TRBJ2-1; 9 positions agree with TRBD2. CDR1 and CDR2 from the germline V gene are KGHSH and LQKENI. J was trimmed by 5 bases and V by 0 bases; bases with no gene match: 8. CDR3 length: 17 amino acids. The CDR3 bases are TGTGCCAGCTCACCACCGGCGGCGGGAGGGCGGAACAATGAGCAGTTCTTC. Amino acids: CASSPPAAGGRNNEQFF.

The chain has TRBV5-5 and TRBJ1-5; possible D gene TRBD1, 5 bases. V was cut by 3 bases and J by 0 bases, with 13 bases left in between. Germline values: CDR1 SGHKS, CDR2 YYEKEE (reference sequence). This CDR3 contains 16 residues. Here the CDR3 DNA reads TGTGCCAGCAGCTGGGGGGAACCTTATAGCAATCAGCCCCAGCATTTT. Translating gives CASSWGEPYSNQPQHF.

This CDR3 reads CASSPFGRGAYNEQFF. The CDR3 DNA reads TGTGCCAGCAGCCCTTTCGGGAGGGGGGCCTACAATGAGCAGTTCTTC. The chain employs TRBV11-2 and TRBJ2-1; 8 bases line up with TRBD2. The ends lost 5 bases at V and 2 bases at J; junction bases unmatched: 8. CDR3 length: 16 residues. CDR1 and CDR2 (germline): SGHAT, FQNNGV.

V usage is TRBV28 and J usage is TRBJ1-2; D is undetermined. The CDR3 is made up of 15 amino acids. V lost 1 base to trimming and J lost 1 base, with 10 bases between them. Germline V gene lookup returns CDR1 MDHEN and CDR2 SYDVKM. The CDR3, as DNA: TGTGCCAGCAGTTTATATCGGAGTGTTAACTATGGCTACACCTTC. Protein sequence: CASSLYRSVNYGYTF.

The genes are TRBV7-6 and TRBJ2-3; a possible D gene is TRBD1 (6 bases). This CDR3 contains 15 residues. From germline, CDR1 is SGHVS and CDR2 FNYEAQ. The V and J ends lost 3 bases and 2 bases respectively, with 12 bases between them. CDR3 protein: CASSLQGSVTDTQYF. DNA for the CDR3: TGTGCCAGCAGCTTGCAGGGGAGTGTCACAGATACGCAGTATTTT.

Written as DNA, the CDR3 is TGCGCCAGCAATGGACTAGCGGGAGGCAATGAGCAGTTCTTC. Protein: CASNGLAGGNEQFF. This chain joins TRBV10-2 and TRBJ2-1, with 14 bases matching TRBD2. The trim removed 7 bases at V and 6 bases at J, leaving 2 bases unmatched. The CDR3 loop spans 14 amino acids. Germline lookup yields CDR1 WSHSY and CDR2 SAAADI.

This clone was observed a few times. Other DNA sequences in this sample translate to the same CDR3. The genes are TRBV7-2 and TRBJ2-7; 12 positions agree with TRBD2. V lost 4 bases, J lost 3 bases, and 4 bases stayed unmatched. The CDR3 loop spans 15 amino acids. Germline CDR1 SGHTA, CDR2 FQGNSA. CDR3 sequence (DNA): TGTGCCAGCAGCTCCCGGACTAGCGGGATCTACGAGCAGTACTTC. It codes for CASSSRTSGIYEQYF.

Concerning this clone: The same CDR3 arises from other DNA sequences in this sample as well. The chain is built from TRBV19 and TRBJ1-1; D possibly corresponds to TRBD1 (6 bases). Germline V gene sequence: CDR1 LNHDA, CDR2 SQIVND (reference sequence). The CDR3 sequence is 13 residues long. Trimming removed 2 bases from V and 5 bases from J, with 9 bases in between. In nucleotides, the CDR3 is TGTGCCAGTAGTATAACAAGGGGGACTGAAGCTTTCTTT. This sequence encodes CASSITRGTEAFF.

This sequence joins TRBV7-9 and TRBJ2-5; tentative D call: TRBD2 (5 bases). Germline V gene data show CDR1 as SEHNR and CDR2 as FQNEAQ (reference sequence). V was clipped by 5 bases and J by 7 bases, with 14 bases between them. The CDR3 spans 13 residues. In nucleotides, the CDR3 is TGTGCCAGCAGCCCGGACGTCGAGGGGACCCAGTACTTC. Residues: CASSPDVEGTQYF.

The genes are TRBV21-1 and TRBJ2-5; the table names TRBD1, a call not compared with the DNA. TRBV21-1 is listed as a pseudogene. The CDR3 totals 16 residues. The CDR3, as DNA: TGTGCCAGCAGCAAAGTGAAAGGGGAAAACGGAGAGACCCAGTACTTC. Its translation: CASSKVKGENGETQYF.

This chain connects TRBV6-1 to TRBJ1-2; the D is unclear. Trimming removed 2 bases from V and 2 bases from J, with 9 bases in between. Germline assignment: CDR1 MNHNS and CDR2 SASEGT. This CDR3 region has 14 residues. The CDR3 sequence is CASSEFQANYGYTF. The CDR3 DNA reads as TGTGCCAGCAGTGAATTTCAGGCGAACTATGGCTACACCTTC.

This clone was counted only a few times. V and J are TRBV2 and TRBJ2-3; D uncertain. Germline values: CDR1 SNHLY, CDR2 FYNNEI. V lost 8 bases and J lost 6, with 9 bases in between. The CDR3 runs to 11 residues. The CDR3 DNA is TGTGCCAGCTCAAACTTCGATACGCAGTATTTT. It encodes CASSNFDTQYF. The full variable domain, rest sourced from reference TRBV2 and TRBJ2-3, is EPEVTQTPSHQVTQMGQEVILRCVPISNHLYFYWYRQILGQKVEFLVSFYNNEISEKSEIFDDQFSVERPDGSNFTLKIRSTKLEDSAMYFCASSNFDTQYFGPGTRLTVL.

The CDR3 nucleotides read TGTGCCAGCAGCTTTGCAGGGGGCCCCTACGAGCAGTACTTC. Translating gives CASSFAGGPYEQYF. The V gene is TRBV7-9, the J gene TRBJ2-7; 8 bases are shared with TRBD1. This CDR3 spans 14 amino acids. The V gene's germline CDR1 is SEHNR and CDR2 FQNEAQ (reference sequence). V trimming: 3 bases; J trimming: 2 bases; junction bases outside the gene matches: 3.

This chain uses TRBV5-4 with TRBJ1-1; D possibly corresponds to TRBD1 (5 bases). Trimming took off 2 bases at V and 1 base at J, with 6 bases between the two ends. CDR1 is SGHNT, CDR2 YYREEE, per germline (reference sequence). This CDR3 region has 13 residues. The CDR3 DNA is TGTGCCAGCAGCTTAGGGGCGAACACTGAAGCTTTCTTT. This translates into CASSLGANTEAFF.

This chain connects TRBV18 to TRBJ1-2; 9 bases map to TRBD1. The CDR3 spans 17 residues. Germline V gives CDR1 KGHSH, CDR2 LQKENI. The trim removed 6 bases at V and 5 bases at J, leaving 16 bases unmatched. The CDR3 DNA reads as TGTGCCAGCTCCACCCTTCCGGGACAGGGCATTAGTTATGGCTACACCTTC. Translating gives CASSTLPGQGISYGYTF.

This sequence joins TRBV10-1 and TRBJ2-2; TRBD2 matches at 8 bases. The CDR3 has 17 residues. Germline lookup yields CDR1 WNHNN and CDR2 SYGVQD (reference sequence). V shed 6 bases, J shed 8 bases, and the junction held 17 bases outside the gene matches. The CDR3 region has the DNA TGCGCCAGCAGCCAATCCGCCCGGACTAGCAAGGCTGGGGAGCTGTTTTTT. Translated, it gives CASSQSARTSKAGELFF.

This chain joins TRBV19 and TRBJ1-4; 9 bases are shared with TRBD1. With 8 bases clipped from V and 5 bases from J, the junction kept 3 bases outside the gene matches. The CDR3 contains 13 residues. The germline V gene encodes CDR1 LNHDA and CDR2 SQIVND (reference sequence). The CDR3 spells CASGDRANEKLFF. CDR3 sequence (DNA): TGTGCCAGTGGGGACAGGGCAAATGAAAAACTGTTTTTT.

The chain carries TRBV6-5 and TRBJ1-2; 8 bases are a match to TRBD1. Germline assignment: CDR1 MNHEY and CDR2 SVGAGI. V was pared by 6 bases and J by 4 bases, with 7 bases of the junction left unmatched. The CDR3 is 14 amino acids. The CDR3 bases are TGTGCCAGCAGCGACAGGGGCCTTATCTATGGCTACACCTTC. As protein: CASSDRGLIYGYTF.

V usage is TRBV5-4 and J usage is TRBJ2-2; 8 nucleotides line up with TRBD1. This CDR3 has 17 amino acids. CDR1 is SGHNT, CDR2 YYREEE, per germline (reference sequence). Trimming cost V 0 bases and J 3 bases; bases outside gene matches: 7. CDR3 amino acids: CASSLGARGQDTGELFF. CDR3 DNA: TGTGCCAGCAGCTTGGGGGCCAGGGGGCAGGACACCGGGGAGCTGTTTTTT.

This chain connects TRBV5-1 to TRBJ2-3; TRBD2 is a possible D gene (6 bases). The CDR3 has 14 amino acids. V shed 2 bases and J shed 4 bases, with 11 bases lying between them. Germline V CDR1 and CDR2: SGHRS, YFSETQ. The CDR3 loop reads CASSFSSGADTQYF. The CDR3 DNA reads as TGCGCCAGCAGCTTCAGTTCGGGGGCAGATACGCAGTATTTT.

This chain links TRBV19 with TRBJ2-2; 8 positions agree with TRBD2. This CDR3 region has 14 residues. V trimming: 3 bases; J trimming: 4 bases; junction bases outside the gene matches: 1. Germline CDR1 is LNHDA and CDR2 is SQIVND (reference sequence). This CDR3 is CASSIGTSTGELFF. In nucleotides, the CDR3 is TGTGCCAGTAGTATTGGGACTAGCACCGGGGAGCTGTTTTTT.

The chain combines TRBV23-1 with TRBJ2-7; 7 positions match TRBD1. TRBV23-1 is an open reading frame whose function is uncertain. The CDR3 consists of 12 residues. The CDR3: CASSQSGQNYEV. In DNA form, the CDR3 reads TGCGCCAGCAGTCAATCGGGACAGAATTACGAGGTC.

This chain uses TRBV27 with TRBJ2-7; 7 nucleotides agree with TRBD2. Germline V gene data show CDR1 as MNHEY and CDR2 as SMNVEV (reference sequence). The trim removed 0 bases at V and 6 bases at J, leaving 8 bases unmatched. The CDR3 sequence is 15 residues long. DNA of the CDR3: TGTGCCAGCAGTTTATCGCCGGTCGGCGGGGGCGAGCAGTACTTC. It is translated as CASSLSPVGGGEQYF.

This clone was seen just once. The chain is built from TRBV4-1 and TRBJ1-2; 7 bases align to TRBD1. V gave up 4 bases and J gave up 4 bases; unmatched junction bases: 6. Germline lookup yields CDR1 MGHRA and CDR2 YSYEKL. The CDR3 spans 14 residues. The CDR3 loop reads CASSPTGQIYGYTF. The CDR3 DNA sequence: TGCGCCAGCAGCCCAACGGGACAGATCTATGGCTACACCTTC.

The chain carries TRBV27 and TRBJ2-1; 10 bases are shared with TRBD2. The CDR3 is made up of 13 amino acids. CDR1 and CDR2 from the germline V gene are MNHEY and SMNVEV (reference sequence). The J segment lost 8 bases and the V segment lost 7 bases, leaving 5 bases of the junction unmatched. The CDR3 DNA is TGTGCCAGCATGCTAGCGGGAGCCCATGAGCAGTTCTTC. This encodes CASMLAGAHEQFF.

This clone was picked up a small number of times. The CDR3 region is CASSSRGDYEQYF. As DNA, the CDR3 is TGTGCCAGCAGTTCCCGGGGGGACTACGAGCAGTACTTC. The gene calls are TRBV27 and TRBJ2-7, with TRBD2 identical over 7 bases. Germline CDR1 MNHEY, CDR2 SMNVEV (reference sequence). The CDR3 has 13 amino acids. With V trimmed by 4 bases and J by 3 bases, 3 bases remained unmatched.

The V and J genes are TRBV6-6 and TRBJ2-5; 7 bases map to TRBD1. Germline V lookup: CDR1 MNHNY, CDR2 SVGAGI (reference sequence). This CDR3 comprises 14 residues. Trimming took 7 bases from V and 5 from J; bases not matched to a gene: 10. CDR3 in DNA: TGTGCCAGCAAAGTGGACAGGCTGCCGGAGACCCAGTACTTC. The encoded protein is CASKVDRLPETQYF.

This clone was detected a few times. This chain links TRBV6-2 or TRBV6-3 with TRBJ2-1; D remains ambiguous. The CDR3 has 13 amino acids. V was pared by 1 base and J by 6 bases, with 7 bases between. Germline values: CDR1 MNHEY, CDR2 SVGEGT. The CDR3: CASSYLASNEQFF. In DNA form, the CDR3 reads TGTGCCAGCAGTTACTTGGCCAGCAATGAGCAGTTCTTC.

The CDR3 is CASSPGRTTDTQYF. Here the CDR3 DNA reads TGTGCCAGCTCTCCGGGGAGGACCACAGATACGCAGTATTTT. V is TRBV18 and J is TRBJ2-3, with a tentative D call TRBD2 (6 bases). Deletions cut 6 bases from V and 2 bases from J, with 12 bases between. This CDR3 has 14 residues. The germline gives CDR1 KGHSH, CDR2 LQKENI.